The source of this T cell receptor (beta chain) is a study of blood T cell repertoires in COVID-19. Looking at the study overall: In each case, the material was cDNA or gDNA derived from T cells, B-cell-depleted T cells, or PBMCs.

The V and J ends lost 4 bases and 2 bases, in that order; junction bases with no gene match: 7. From germline, CDR1 is SGHRS and CDR2 YFSETQ. The CDR3 covers 17 residues. Sequencing used immunoSEQ multiplex PCR; TCRdb keeps in-frame clones, though not all of them. Of more than 200,000 clones listed, about 88% are singletons. V usage is TRBV5-1 and J usage is TRBJ2-3; 13 bases agree with TRBD2. This receptor was identified in a woman aged 60-70 years with COVID-19, enrolled during active disease. The sequenced sample was peripheral blood. CDR3 loop: CASSPHGLAGDTDTQYF. The CDR3 nucleotides read TGCGCCAGCAGCCCTCACGGACTAGCGGGGGACACAGATACGCAGTATTTT. Combining the CDR3 with reference TRBV5-1 and TRBJ2-3 gives the whole variable domain KAGVTQTPRYLIKTRGQQVTLSCSPISGHRSVSWYQQTPGQGLQFLFEYFSETQRNKGNFPGRFSGRQFSNSRSEMNVSTLELGDSALYLCASSPHGLAGDTDTQYFGPGTRLTVL.